A single sample gave rise to the 13 T cell receptor beta chains below, sequenced in a study of OX40 agonist ivuxolimab in advanced cancers. Measured with immunoSEQ multiplex PCR; TCRdb has only the in-frame clones, and not every one. Of about 73,000 clones listed, around 88% are singletons. This specimen consisted of CD4+ or CD8+ T cells sorted from blood, obtained in a trial of the OX40 agonist ivuxolimab. All receptors come from an adult with an advanced solid tumor such as melanoma, head and neck, liver or kidney cancer.

This clone has more than one count but fewer than ten. The CDR3 sequence: CSVQRGGNTEAFF. DNA of the CDR3: TGCAGCGTGCAAAGGGGAGGGAACACTGAAGCTTTCTTT. V usage is TRBV29-1 and J usage is TRBJ1-1, with a weak D call TRBD1 (5 bases). This CDR3 comprises 13 residues. Per germline, CDR1 SQVTM and CDR2 ANQGSEA. Trimming left V 6 bases short and J 1 base short, with 12 bases between.

V is TRBV9 and J is TRBJ2-3; 7 nucleotides match TRBD1. From germline, CDR1 is SGDLS and CDR2 YYNGEE. Trimming at V came to 4 bases and at J to 0 bases, leaving 5 bases not matched to a gene. The CDR3 sequence is 15 residues long. The DNA of the CDR3 is TGTGCCAGCAGCACCGGGACAGAAAGCACAGATACGCAGTATTTT. Residues: CASSTGTESTDTQYF.

The chain joins TRBV6-5 to TRBJ1-3; D might be TRBD1 (6 bases). V was pared by 6 bases and J by 0 bases, with 9 bases between. Germline V CDR1 and CDR2: MNHEY, SVGAGI. The CDR3 is 14 amino acids. CDR3 in DNA: TGTGCCAGCAGGAGGGACACCTCTGGAAACACCATATATTTT. Its translation: CASRRDTSGNTIYF.

This chain uses TRBV19 with TRBJ1-5; 9 bases are shared with TRBD1. With V trimmed by 5 bases and J by 1 base, 3 bases remained unmatched. CDR3 length equals 15 residues. Germline loops: CDR1 LNHDA, CDR2 SQIVND (reference sequence). CDR3 sequence: CASSQGTGSNQPQHF. The CDR3 region has the DNA TGTGCCAGTAGTCAGGGGACAGGGAGCAATCAGCCCCAGCATTTT.

The chain links TRBV5-1 to TRBJ2-7, with D possibly TRBD1 on 6 matching bases. CDR3 length equals 16 residues. Germline V gene data show CDR1 as SGHRS and CDR2 as YFSETQ. V shed 4 bases and J shed 4 bases, with 21 bases lying between them. Here the CDR3 reads CASSPTQGLAGYEQYF. The CDR3 DNA reads TGCGCCAGCAGCCCCACCCAGGGGCTGGCCGGGTACGAGCAGTACTTC.

The chain couples TRBV6-1 to TRBJ2-5, with D perhaps TRBD2 (6 bases). V was pared by 8 bases and J by 5 bases, with 15 bases between. Per the germline V gene, CDR1 is MNHNS and CDR2 is SASEGT. This CDR3 contains 13 residues. This CDR3 is CASSGGYWETQYF. The CDR3 coding sequence is TGTGCCAGCTCTGGAGGGTATTGGGAGACCCAGTACTTC.

This chain connects TRBV27 to TRBJ1-3, with TRBD1 identical over 10 bases. Germline V lookup: CDR1 MNHEY, CDR2 SMNVEV (reference sequence). The length of the CDR3 is 14 residues. With 4 bases clipped from V and 11 bases from J, the junction kept 8 bases outside the gene matches. CDR3 loop: CASSSQTGGYPIYF. The DNA of the CDR3 is TGTGCCAGCAGTTCCCAGACAGGGGGCTACCCCATATATTTT.

The genes are TRBV6-6 and TRBJ1-5; D call uncertain. Germline V gene sequence: CDR1 MNHNY, CDR2 SVGAGI (reference sequence). Trimming took 2 bases from V and 3 from J, leaving 14 bases between them. The CDR3 totals 16 residues. In DNA form, the CDR3 reads TGTGCCAGCAGTTACGGGAAGGGTGGGAACAATCAGCCCCAGCATTTT. Its translation: CASSYGKGGNNQPQHF.

The gene calls are TRBV30 and TRBJ2-7, with D perhaps TRBD1 (6 bases). The CDR3 contains 12 residues. The ends were cut back, 4 bases at V and 5 bases at J, with 12 bases in the middle. Germline loops: CDR1 GTSNPN, CDR2 SVGIG (reference sequence). CDR3 in amino acids: CAWNLQGNEQYF. The CDR3 region has the DNA TGTGCCTGGAACCTCCAGGGGAACGAGCAGTACTTC.

This clone was observed a single time. The gene calls are TRBV29-1 and TRBJ2-5, with D unresolved. Trimming left V 0 bases short and J 5 bases short, with 13 bases between. From germline, CDR1 is SQVTM and CDR2 ANQGSEA. The CDR3 spans 14 residues. The chain's CDR3 is CSVEDLRVGETQYF. The CDR3 DNA reads as TGCAGCGTTGAAGATCTTCGAGTCGGGGAGACCCAGTACTTC.

The chain uses TRBV10-3 and TRBJ2-1, with D perhaps TRBD1 (5 bases). The CDR3 is 14 residues long. Germline V gene lookup returns CDR1 ENHRY and CDR2 SYGVKD. Trimming removed 8 bases from V and 2 bases from J, with 13 bases in between. CDR3 sequence (DNA): TGTGCCATCTGGGGCACCAGCACCTACAATGAGCAGTTCTTC. Translation gives CAIWGTSTYNEQFF.

This clone was counted a single time. The V and J genes are TRBV5-5 and TRBJ1-2; no clear D. The CDR3 has 13 residues. The germline gives CDR1 SGHKS, CDR2 YYEKEE (reference sequence). Trimming took 1 base from V and 6 from J, leaving 10 bases between them. The CDR3 spells CASSLPRQNGYTF. The CDR3 coding sequence is TGTGCCAGCAGCTTGCCCAGGCAGAATGGCTACACCTTC. Drawing the rest from reference TRBV5-5 and TRBJ1-2, the complete variable domain is DAGVTQSPTHLIKTRGQQVTLRCSPISGHKSVSWYQQVLGQGPQFIFQYYEKEERGRGNFPDRFSARQFPNYSSELNVNALLLGDSALYLCASSLPRQNGYTFGSGTRLTVV.

With respect to this clone: An end of the junction does not agree with germline; a read error may underlie this. The rearrangement links TRBV10-3 to TRBJ1-1, with 7 bases that match TRBD1. Germline V gene lookup returns CDR1 ENHRY and CDR2 SYGVKD. CDR3 length: 15 residues. DNA for the CDR3: TGTGCCATCAGTGAGACGACAGGGATGAACGCTGAAGCTTTCTTT. Translating it yields CAISETTGMNAEAFF.